This record looks at one T cell receptor beta chain sequence and its context. Its target is not known. This sample was taken from a study of cytotoxic CD8 clonotypes in ibrutinib-treated CLL. Study in general: Partial response occurred in roughly 25 patients and complete response in 2; at median approximately 68 months, approximately 14 remained remitted and approximately twelve progressed.

There are 13 residues in the CDR3. V gave up 4 bases and J gave up 3 bases, with 8 bases separating them. The germline V gene has CDR1 SGHRS and CDR2 YFSETQ. General study results and limits: The study found clonality rose at ibrutinib response, then fell toward baseline at progression.

The table came from immunoSEQ multiplex PCR; TCRdb's copy has only in-frame clones and leaves some out. Among about 17,000 clones, approximately 61% were seen once, and the ten largest hold around a quarter. The receptor was isolated from a human donor with chronic lymphocytic leukemia. The sequencing used PBMCs, collected after 12 months of ibrutinib treatment. This chain links TRBV5-1 with TRBJ1-5; D may be TRBD1 (5 bases). DNA for the CDR3: TGCGCCAGCAGCCCGGGGCCCAATCAGCCCCAGCATTTT. It yields the protein CASSPGPNQPQHF. The variable domain in full, with the rest retrieved from reference TRBV5-1 and TRBJ1-5, is KAGVTQTPRYLIKTRGQQVTLSCSPISGHRSVSWYQQTPGQGLQFLFEYFSETQRNKGNFPGRFSGRQFSNSRSEMNVSTLELGDSALYLCASSPGPNQPQHFGDGTRLSIL.